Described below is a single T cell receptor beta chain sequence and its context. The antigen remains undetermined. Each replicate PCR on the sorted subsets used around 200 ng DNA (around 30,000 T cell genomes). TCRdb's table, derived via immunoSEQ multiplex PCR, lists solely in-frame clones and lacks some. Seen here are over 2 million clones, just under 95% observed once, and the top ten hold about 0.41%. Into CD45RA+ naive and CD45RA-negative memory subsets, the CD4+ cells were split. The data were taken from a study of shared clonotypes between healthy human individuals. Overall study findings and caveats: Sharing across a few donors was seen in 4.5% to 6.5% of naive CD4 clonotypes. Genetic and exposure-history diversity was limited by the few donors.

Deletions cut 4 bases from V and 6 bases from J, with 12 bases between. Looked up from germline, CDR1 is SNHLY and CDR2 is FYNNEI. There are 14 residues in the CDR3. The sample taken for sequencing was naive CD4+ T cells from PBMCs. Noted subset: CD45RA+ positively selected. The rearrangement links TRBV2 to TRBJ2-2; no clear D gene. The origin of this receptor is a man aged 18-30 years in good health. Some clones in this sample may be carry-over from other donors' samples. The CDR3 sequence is CASSVRRLAGELFF. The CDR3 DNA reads TGTGCCAGCAGTGTGCGTCGCCTGGCCGGGGAGCTGTTTTTT.